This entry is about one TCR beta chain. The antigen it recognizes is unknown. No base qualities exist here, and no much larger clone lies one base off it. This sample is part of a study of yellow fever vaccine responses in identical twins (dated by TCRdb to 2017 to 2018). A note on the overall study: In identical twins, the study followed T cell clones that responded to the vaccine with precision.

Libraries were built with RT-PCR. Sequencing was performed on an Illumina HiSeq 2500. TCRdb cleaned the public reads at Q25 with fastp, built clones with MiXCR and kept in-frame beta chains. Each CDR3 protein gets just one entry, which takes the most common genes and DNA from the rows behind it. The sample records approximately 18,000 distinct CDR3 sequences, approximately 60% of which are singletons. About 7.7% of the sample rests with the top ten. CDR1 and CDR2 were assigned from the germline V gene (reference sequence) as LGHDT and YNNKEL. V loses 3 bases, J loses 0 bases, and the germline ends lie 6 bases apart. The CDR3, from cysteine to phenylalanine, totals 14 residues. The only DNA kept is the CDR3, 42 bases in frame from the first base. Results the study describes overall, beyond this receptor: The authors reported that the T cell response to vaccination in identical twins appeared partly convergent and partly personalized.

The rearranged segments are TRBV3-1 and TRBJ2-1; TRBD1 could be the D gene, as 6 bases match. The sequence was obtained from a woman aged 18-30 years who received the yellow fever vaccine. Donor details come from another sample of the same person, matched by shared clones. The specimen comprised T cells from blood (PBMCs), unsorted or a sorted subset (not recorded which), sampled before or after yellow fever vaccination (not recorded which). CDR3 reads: CASSQDSSYNEQFF. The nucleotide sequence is TGTGCCAGCAGCCAGGACAGCTCCTACAATGAGCAGTTCTTC.